A selection of T cell receptor beta chains follows, all from one sample in a study of T cells in Graves' hyperthyroidism and ophthalmopathy. TCRdb used MiXCR to reprocess the multiplex PCR reads, holding one entry per CDR3 protein. The repertoire includes more than 35,000 distinct CDR3 sequences, around 49% of them detected once, and 30% to 40% sits in the top ten. Sample: peripheral blood or thyroid tissue (not recorded which). The receptors come from a woman aged 45-59 years with Graves' hyperthyroidism. CDR3s include the opening cysteine and the closing phenylalanine or tryptophan. Each record gives: D gene, clone size, J gene, V gene, CDR3 protein, CDR3 DNA. D genes are given only for firm matches. Clone size is stated in some rows and not others, as once, few, many or a class when expanded.

NA	NA	TRBJ2-7	TRBV20-1	CSARVPPRYEQYF	TGCAGTGCTAGGGTCCCCCCACGCTACGAGCAGTACTTC
TRBD1	few	TRBJ1-3	TRBV18	CASSPWDRVDGNTIYF	TGTGCCAGCTCACCATGGGACAGGGTGGACGGAAACACCATATATTTT
NA	many	TRBJ2-5	TRBV6-5	CASRALGWEETQYF	TGTGCCAGCAGAGCTTTAGGTTGGGAAGAGACCCAGTACTTC
NA	NA	TRBJ2-6	TRBV6-1	CASSYRGAGRANVLTF	TGTGCCAGCAGTTATCGGGGGGCAGGGCGGGCCAACGTCCTGACTTTC
NA	many	TRBJ1-5	TRBV29-1	CSVSENSNQPQHF	TGCAGCGTTTCGGAAAATAGCAATCAGCCCCAGCATTTT
TRBD1	many	TRBJ1-4	TRBV4-1	CASSHRDRVLPNEKLFF	TGCGCCAGCAGCCACAGGGACAGGGTTCTCCCTAATGAAAAACTGTTTTTT
TRBD2	NA	TRBJ2-5	TRBV20-1	CSAMTSDKETQYF	TGCAGTGCTATGACTAGCGACAAAGAGACCCAGTACTTC
TRBD2	NA	TRBJ2-5	TRBV29-1	CSVGNGRAETQYF	TGCAGCGTAGGCAACGGGAGGGCGGAGACCCAGTACTTC
TRBD2	NA	TRBJ2-7	TRBV7-2	CASSLVYPGLGYEQYF	TGTGCCAGCAGCCTTGTGTACCCGGGACTAGGCTACGAGCAGTACTTC
TRBD1	NA	TRBJ1-2	TRBV29-1	CSSGQGANNGYTF	TGCAGCTCGGGACAGGGGGCGAATAATGGCTACACCTTC
TRBD2	many	TRBJ2-3	TRBV7-8	CASSRLAGARDTQYF	TGTGCCAGCAGCCGACTAGCGGGAGCCAGAGATACGCAGTATTTT
NA	NA	TRBJ2-7	TRBV25-1	CASSVPSGHRSYEQYF	TGTGCCAGCAGTGTCCCGAGCGGCCATCGTTCCTACGAGCAGTACTTC
NA	many	TRBJ2-7	TRBV20-1	CSAKAVPEQYF	TGCAGTGCTAAAGCGGTTCCCGAGCAGTACTTC
NA	many	TRBJ1-5	TRBV5-1	CASSPGGGQGQPQHF	TGCGCCAGCAGCCCGGGGGGGGGGCAGGGACAGCCCCAGCATTTT
NA	NA	TRBJ1-6	TRBV14	CASSGKYNSPPHF	TGTGCCAGCAGCGGGAAGTATAATTCACCCCCCCACTTT
NA	many	TRBJ2-3	TRBV7-2	CASSLLGASSTDTQYF	TGTGCCAGCAGCTTGTTGGGGGCCTCCTCCACAGATACGCAGTATTTT
TRBD1	many	TRBJ1-1	TRBV6-5	CASSKTGQEDTEAFF	TGTGCCAGCAGCAAAACGGGACAGGAGGACACTGAAGCTTTCTTT
NA	NA	TRBJ2-5	TRBV4-3	CASSRGLSGETQYF	TGCGCCAGCAGCCGGGGCCTAAGCGGAGAGACCCAGTACTTC
NA	many	TRBJ1-5	TRBV2	CASVGFYSNQPQHF	TGTGCCAGCGTAGGGTTTTATAGCAATCAGCCCCAGCATTTT
NA	NA	TRBJ2-5	TRBV7-9	CASSFQGLQETQYF	TGTGCCAGCAGCTTCCAAGGCCTTCAAGAGACCCAGTACTTC
NA	many	TRBJ2-2	TRBV20-1	CSASAIFRPGELFF	TGCAGTGCTAGTGCAATCTTTCGACCCGGGGAGCTGTTTTTT
TRBD1	many	TRBJ1-4	TRBV20-1	CSARTGNEKLFF	TGCAGTGCAAGGACAGGGAACGAAAAACTGTTTTTT
NA	many	TRBJ2-7	TRBV20-1	CSAWSYEQYF	TGCAGTGCTTGGTCATACGAGCAGTACTTC
NA	NA	TRBJ1-1	TRBV10-3	CAISVGSYERYF	TGCGCCATCAGTGTTGGGAGCTACGAGCGGTACTTT
NA	many	TRBJ1-4	TRBV9	CASSVDGTGLDEKLFF	TGTGCCAGCAGCGTAGATGGAACAGGGTTAGACGAAAAACTGTTTTTT
NA	many	TRBJ1-2	TRBV10-3	CAIKTEHGYTF	TGTGCCATCAAGACCGAGCATGGCTACACCTTC
TRBD1	many	TRBJ2-5	TRBV7-9	CASSKGAGETQYF	TGTGCCAGCAGCAAGGGGGCGGGAGAGACCCAGTACTTC
NA	many	TRBJ2-5	TRBV5-4	CASSPGIGLQETQYF	TGTGCCAGCAGCCCCGGAATTGGACTCCAAGAGACCCAGTACTTC
NA	NA	TRBJ1-5	TRBV20-1	CSALQAYNQPQHF	TGCAGTGCCCTACAGGCCTACAATCAGCCCCAGCATTTT
NA	NA	TRBJ1-5	TRBV7-2	CASSARTFSNQPQHF	TGTGCCAGCAGCGCACGGACGTTTAGCAATCAGCCCCAGCATTTT
NA	NA	TRBJ1-1	TRBV7-2	CASSLGWGAEAFF	TGTGCCAGCAGCCTAGGATGGGGAGCTGAAGCTTTCTTT
TRBD1	NA	TRBJ1-5	TRBV15	CATSARRTGGRNQPQHF	TGTGCCACCAGCGCCCGACGGACAGGGGGCAGGAATCAGCCCCAGCATTTT
NA	NA	TRBJ1-2	TRBV7-4	CASSQVFSGNYGYPF	TGTGCCAGCAGCCAAGTGTTTAGCGGAAACTATGGCTACCCCTTC
NA	many	TRBJ2-5	TRBV20-1	CSATSTYQETQYF	TGCAGTGCTACCTCAACGTACCAAGAGACCCAGTACTTC
NA	NA	TRBJ1-6	TRBV7-3	CASSPEGGPLHF	TGTGCCAGCAGCCCCGAAGGGGGACCCCTCCACTTT
TRBD1	NA	TRBJ2-7	TRBV10-3	CASSYGQGKRNEQYF	TGTGCCAGCAGTTACGGACAGGGCAAGCGGAACGAGCAGTACTTC
NA	NA	TRBJ1-3	TRBV7-6	CASSLDAGSGTIYF	TGTGCCAGCAGCTTAGACGCCGGGTCAGGCACCATATATTTT
NA	NA	TRBJ2-6	TRBV10-2	CASSPERRSGANALTF	TGCGCCAGCAGTCCGGAACGCCGCTCTGGGGCCAACGCCCTGACTTTC
NA	few	TRBJ1-1	TRBV29-1	CSVEDSLYTEAFF	TGCAGCGTCGAGGACAGCCTTTACACTGAAGCTTTCTTT
NA	NA	TRBJ1-6	TRBV7-9	CASSWTVNPPLHF	TGTGCCAGCAGCTGGACGGTGAATCCACCCCTCCACTTT
NA	few	TRBJ1-1	TRBV11-2	CASKGGVNTEAFF	TGTGCTAGCAAGGGAGGGGTGAACACTGAAGCTTTCTTT
NA	NA	TRBJ2-5	TRBV20-1	CSASQIHGTQYF	TGCAGTGCTAGCCAGATCCATGGGACCCAGTACTTC
NA	NA	TRBJ2-2	TRBV7-9	CASSLGSPVPTGELSF	TGTGCTAGCAGCTTAGGGTCCCCCGTCCCCACCGGGGAGCTGTCTTTT
NA	many	TRBJ2-2	TRBV9	CASSVLGGGVDTGELFF	TGTGCCAGCAGCGTCCTAGGGGGGGGCGTAGACACCGGGGAGCTGTTTTTT
TRBD1	NA	TRBJ2-5	TRBV7-2	CASSHRDRGRGTQYF	TGTGCCAGCAGCCACCGGGACAGGGGGCGGGGGACCCAGTACTTC